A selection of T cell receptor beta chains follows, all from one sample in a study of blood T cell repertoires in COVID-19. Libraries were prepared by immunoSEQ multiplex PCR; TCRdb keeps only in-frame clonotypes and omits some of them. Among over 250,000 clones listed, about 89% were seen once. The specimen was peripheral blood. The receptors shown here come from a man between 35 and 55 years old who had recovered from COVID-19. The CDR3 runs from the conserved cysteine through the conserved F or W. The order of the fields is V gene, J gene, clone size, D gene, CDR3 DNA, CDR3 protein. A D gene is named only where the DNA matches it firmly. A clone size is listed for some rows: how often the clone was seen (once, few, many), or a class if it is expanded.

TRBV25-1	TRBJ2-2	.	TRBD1	TGTGCCAGCAAGTGGGACAGAGACACCGGGGAGCTGTTTTTT	CASKWDRDTGELFF
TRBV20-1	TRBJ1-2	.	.	TGCAGTGCTAGAGGCCGGAGCGGCTACACCTTC	CSARGRSGYTF
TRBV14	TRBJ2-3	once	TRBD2	TGTGCCAGCAGCCAAGATCTGACGGGGAGGGCGCAGTATTTT	CASSQDLTGRAQYF
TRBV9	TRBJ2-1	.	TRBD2	TGTGCCAGCAGCGTAGGCGGCGGGGGGAGTCCCTACAATGAGCAGTTCTTC	CASSVGGGGSPYNEQFF
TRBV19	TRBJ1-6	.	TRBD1	TGTGCCAGTAGTTCCTCCCCAGGGGGGAATTCACCCCTCCACTTT	CASSSSPGGNSPLHF
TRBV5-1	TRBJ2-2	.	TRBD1	TGCGCCAGCAGCTTACCGGGACAGGGGACCACCGGGGAGCTGTTTTTT	CASSLPGQGTTGELFF
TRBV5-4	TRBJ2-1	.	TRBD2	TGTGCCTGGAATAGCGGGGGCTCCTACAATGAGCAGTTCTTC	CAWNSGGSYNEQFF
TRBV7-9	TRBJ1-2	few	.	TGTGCCAGCAGTTCAGACAGGCCTGGCTACACCTTC	CASSSDRPGYTF
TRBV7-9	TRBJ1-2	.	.	TGTGCCAGCAGCCAACCAACAGGGTATGGCTACACCTTC	CASSQPTGYGYTF
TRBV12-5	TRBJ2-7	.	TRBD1	TGTGCTAGTGGTTTCACGGGACAGGGGAGAACCTACGAGCAGTACTTC	CASGFTGQGRTYEQYF
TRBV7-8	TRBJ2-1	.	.	TGTGCCAGCAGCTTACTCGGACTGGATGAGCAGTTCTTC	CASSLLGLDEQFF
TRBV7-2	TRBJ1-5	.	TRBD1	TGTGCCAGCAGCTTAGGACAGGGTCCTCAGCCCCAGCATTTT	CASSLGQGPQPQHF
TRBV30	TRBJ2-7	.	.	TGTGCCTGGAGTCCCCCAGGGTACGAGCAGTACTTC	CAWSPPGYEQYF
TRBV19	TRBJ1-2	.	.	TGTGCCAGTAGAAATTCCGGGAGCTATGGCTACACCTTC	CASRNSGSYGYTF
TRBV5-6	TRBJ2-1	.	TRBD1	TGTGCCAGCAGCCCCGGACAGGGGTTTTCCAATGAGCAGTTCTTC	CASSPGQGFSNEQFF
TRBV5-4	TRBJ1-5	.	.	TGTGCCAGCAGCTTAAAAGGGGATCGCAATCAGCCCCAGCATTTT	CASSLKGDRNQPQHF
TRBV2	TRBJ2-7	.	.	TGTGCCAGCACTGCCCAGTTATTCTACGAGCAGTACTTC	CASTAQLFYEQYF
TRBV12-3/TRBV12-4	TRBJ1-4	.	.	TGTGCCAGCAGCCTGAGTGGACTTGAAAAACTGTTTTTT	CASSLSGLEKLFF
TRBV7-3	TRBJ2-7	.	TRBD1	TGTGCCAGCAGCTTAAGCGCAGGGGGCTCCTACGAGCAGTACTTC	CASSLSAGGSYEQYF
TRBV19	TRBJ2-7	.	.	TGTGCCAGTAGTATAGAGAGACACAATTCCTACGAGCAGTACTTC	CASSIERHNSYEQYF
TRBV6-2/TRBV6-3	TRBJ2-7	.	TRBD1	TGTGCCAGCAGCAGACAGGGGGTCGGCTACGAGCAGTACTTC	CASSRQGVGYEQYF
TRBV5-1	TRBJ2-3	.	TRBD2	TGCGCCAGCAGACTAGCGGGTTTTAGGAATACGCAGTATTTT	CASRLAGFRNTQYF
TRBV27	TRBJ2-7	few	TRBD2	TGTGCCAGCGGGGGACTAGGACGGTACGAGCAGTACTTC	CASGGLGRYEQYF
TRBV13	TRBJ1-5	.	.	TGTGCCAGCAGCTACGGGAGGCAGCCCCAGCATTTT	CASSYGRQPQHF
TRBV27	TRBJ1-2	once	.	TGTGCCAGCAGTTTATCCTGGGGGGGGGCGCTTAGCTATGGCTACACCTTC	CASSLSWGGALSYGYTF
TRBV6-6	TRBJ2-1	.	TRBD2	TGTGCCAGCAGTTTTTCAAGCGGGGGGGCGCGTGAGCAGTTCTTC	CASSFSSGGAREQFF
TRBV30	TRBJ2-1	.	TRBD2	TGTGCCTGGAGCGCCCTAGCGGGAGGGTACAATGAGCAGTTCTTC	CAWSALAGGYNEQFF
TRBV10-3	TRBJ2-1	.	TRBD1	TGTGCCATCAGCCGCGACAGGGGGCGTCTCTCCTACAATGAGCAGTTCTTC	CAISRDRGRLSYNEQFF
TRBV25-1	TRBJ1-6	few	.	TGTGCCAGCTCACCTGTGGGGCACTCACCCCTCCACTTT	CASSPVGHSPLHF
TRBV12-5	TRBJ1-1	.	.	TGTGCTAGTGGTGCTAGGAGAGCTGAAGCTTTCTTT	CASGARRAEAFF
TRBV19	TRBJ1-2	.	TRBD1	TGTGCCAGTGGGTACAAGGACAGGGGTGGCTACACCTTC	CASGYKDRGGYTF
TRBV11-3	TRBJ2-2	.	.	TGTGCCAGCAGCCCCAGGGGTGGAAAAACCGGGGAGCTGTTTTTT	CASSPRGGKTGELFF
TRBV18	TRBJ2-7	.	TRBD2	TGTGCCAGCTCAAGCCGCGGGAGGGACGAGCAGTACTTC	CASSSRGRDEQYF
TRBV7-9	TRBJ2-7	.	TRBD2	TGTGCCAGCAGCTTAGCCGGGACTAGAGACTACGAGCAGTACTTC	CASSLAGTRDYEQYF
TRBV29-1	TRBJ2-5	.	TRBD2	TGCAGCGTTGCTAGCGGGAGGGCCGGGGAGACCCAGTACTTC	CSVASGRAGETQYF